The text below deals with one T cell receptor beta chain. The data stem from a study of blood T cell repertoires in COVID-19. CDR3 length equals 13 residues. CDR1 is SGHVS, CDR2 FQNEAQ, per germline. The ends were cut back, 1 base at V and 7 bases at J, with 8 bases in the middle. Assay used: immunoSEQ multiplex PCR; TCRdb lists only in-frame clones, some missing. The profile shows about 480,000 clones, roughly 90% of them singletons. The receptor's source is a woman aged 40 to 50 who had recovered from COVID-19. The chain carries TRBV7-8 and TRBJ1-5, with unresolved D. What was sequenced was PBMCs or T cells enriched from blood (not recorded which). The DNA for the CDR3 is TGTGCCAGCAGCTTAGGGAGAGGACAGCCCCAGCATTTT. Its translation: CASSLGRGQPQHF.